The clone carrying this TCR beta chain was picked up many times. Its antigen is not identified. The germline V and J ends were trimmed by 7 bases and 8 bases, with 20 bases remaining between them. The CDR3 contains 15 residues. TCRdb passed the RT-PCR reads through MiXCR, listing each CDR3 protein once. The table has about 540,000 distinct CDR3 sequences, roughly 23% seen once. The sample is drawn from a study of response to subunit inactivated influenza vaccine. General study points: After each seasonal influenza vaccination, few new T cells are recruited, the authors suggested.

A further study also used this sample, focusing on T cells expressing NK-cell markers. That paper adds: TCR beta cDNA was generated via 5'RACE template switching incorporating UMIs. Only alpha-beta TCR T cells were sorted in several experiments, using an anti-gamma-delta TCR antibody. There were a handful of donors in whom these clonotypes also led the CD3+CD56-NKG2C+ fraction.

The receptor comes from a man in his forties or fifties who received an inactivated influenza vaccine. J is TRBJ2-2 and V is TRBV12-3 or TRBV12-4; D gene unclear. The specimen comprised CD4+ T cells sorted from PBMCs, sampled 12 days after vaccination. The CDR3 sequence: CASTPRGFGRGELFF. CDR3 DNA: TGTGCCAGCACCCCCCGTGGGTTCGGACGTGGGGAGCTGTTTTTT.